The following is a T cell receptor beta chain sequence with its context. Antigen specificity is unknown. This sample was taken from a study of CD4 T cells in relation to SARS-CoV-2 and coronaviruses. Background on the study: ViraFEST: roughly ten-day antigen culture of PBMCs, then TCR beta CDR3 sequencing.

TCRdb's copy holds only in-frame clones and misses some; the assay was immunoSEQ multiplex PCR. Altogether approximately 20,000 clones are present, around 68% being singletons, with the ten largest covering roughly 20%. Overall study findings and caveats: No crossreactivity against non-spike viral proteins was tested here.

The length of the CDR3 is 14 residues. Germline loops: CDR1 SGHDT, CDR2 YYEEEE. Unmatched junction bases numbered 2, after V lost 4 bases and J lost 4 bases. Unexposed donor CD4+ T cells date from 2011-2018, before the COVID-19 pandemic. The cells were cultured for 10 days before CD4+ T cells were isolated. Cultures held about 2 million PBMCs per well with approximately 10 IU/ml IL-2. Sample: CD4+ T cells from PBMCs, cultured in vitro. The chain recombines TRBV5-6 with TRBJ1-6; 7 bases match TRBD1. This TCR derives from a human donor in good health. CDR3 loop: CASSPGQYNSPLHF. The CDR3 DNA reads TGTGCCAGCAGCCCGGGACAGTATAATTCACCCCTCCACTTT.